Listed below are T cell receptor beta chains from one sample, sequenced in a study of shared clonotypes between healthy human individuals. The data were produced by immunoSEQ multiplex PCR, yet TCRdb's version contains in-frame clones alone and is incomplete. The table records some 690,000 clones, around 91% of them present only once. Specimen: memory CD8+ T cells from PBMCs. The receptor source for this set is a man aged 18 to 35 in good health. Some clones in this sample may be carry-over from other donors' samples. The CDR3 runs from the conserved cysteine through the conserved F or W. D genes are given only for firm matches. Clone sizes are given selectively: once, few, many, or a class where the clone is expanded.

V	size	J	D	CDR3	DNA
TRBV29-1	NA	TRBJ2-1	TRBD2	CSAPSGRADEQFF	TGCAGCGCCCCTAGCGGGAGGGCGGATGAGCAGTTCTTC
TRBV10-3	few	TRBJ1-1	NA	CAISESKGRRDTEAFF	TGTGCCATCAGTGAGTCGAAGGGCAGAAGGGACACTGAAGCTTTCTTT
TRBV18	NA	TRBJ1-5	NA	CASSPPVRGDSNQPQHF	TGTGCCAGCTCACCACCGGTTCGGGGGGATAGCAATCAGCCCCAGCATTTT
TRBV30	NA	TRBJ2-7	TRBD2	CAWSQNGLAGVFYEQYF	TGTGCCTGGAGTCAAAATGGACTAGCGGGAGTATTTTACGAGCAGTACTTC
TRBV27	few	TRBJ1-1	TRBD1	CASSPTGSTEAFF	TGTGCCAGCAGCCCGACAGGGAGCACTGAAGCTTTCTTT
TRBV4-1	NA	TRBJ2-3	NA	CASSTGMSTDTQYF	TGCGCCAGCAGTACGGGGATGAGCACAGATACGCAGTATTTT
TRBV13	NA	TRBJ2-3	NA	CASAAGRGTDTQYF	TGTGCCAGCGCTGCAGGGAGGGGGACAGATACGCAGTATTTT
TRBV7-2	NA	TRBJ2-7	NA	CASRGRSSYEQYF	TGTGCCAGCAGGGGACGGAGCTCCTACGAGCAGTACTTC
TRBV10-3	once	TRBJ2-1	NA	CAISESPAEQFF	TGTGCCATCAGTGAGTCCCCAGCTGAGCAGTTCTTC
TRBV29-1	once	TRBJ2-5	TRBD2	CSVEVALLAGVQETQYF	TGCAGCGTTGAAGTGGCGTTACTAGCGGGAGTACAAGAGACCCAGTACTTC
TRBV21-1	NA	TRBJ2-7	NA	CASSKAGSSGSWYEQYF	TGTGCCAGCAGCAAAGCGGGGTCAAGCGGGAGCTGGTACGAGCAGTACTTC
TRBV30	NA	TRBJ1-2	NA	CAWSVLPTENYGYTF	TGTGCCTGGAGTGTACTCCCCACAGAAAACTATGGCTACACCTTC
TRBV19	NA	TRBJ2-7	TRBD2	CASSAPGLADYEQYF	TGTGCCAGTAGTGCCCCGGGACTAGCGGACTACGAGCAGTACTTC
TRBV11-2	NA	TRBJ2-7	NA	CASSPRDTDYEQYF	TGTGCCAGCAGCCCTCGGGACACCGACTACGAGCAGTACTTC